Listed below are T cell receptor beta chains from one sample, sequenced in a study of blood T cell repertoires in COVID-19. Using immunoSEQ multiplex PCR, the repertoire was profiled, and TCRdb retains in-frame clones only, with some absent. The sample gives about 330,000 clones, approximately 89% of which show up once; around 5% is in the top ten. The sample comprised PBMCs or T cells enriched from blood (not recorded which). These receptors came from a man aged 30-40 years who had recovered from COVID-19. Each CDR3 is given with its conserved first and last residue. A D gene is named only where the DNA matches it firmly. Only some rows state a clone size, as once, few, many or a class for expanded clones.

j_gene	d_gene	v_gene	abundance	CDR3aa	CDR3nt
TRBJ1-1	TRBD1	TRBV10-2	-	CASSDRGRFPEAFF	TGCGCCAGCAGTGACAGGGGGCGTTTTCCTGAAGCTTTCTTT
TRBJ2-5	TRBD2	TRBV6-2/TRBV6-3	-	CASSPLTSGEERETQYF	TGTGCCAGCAGCCCCCTAACTAGCGGGGAAGAGAGAGAGACCCAGTACTTC
TRBJ2-5	-	TRBV7-9	-	CASSLGDRESGYF	TGTGCCAGCAGCTTAGGTGATCGGGAATCCGGGTACTTC
TRBJ1-1	TRBD1	TRBV28	-	CASSLLPGQGNTEAFF	TGTGCCAGCAGCTTACTCCCGGGACAGGGGAACACTGAAGCTTTCTTT
TRBJ2-5	-	TRBV9	once	CASSVGQGGETQYF	TGTGCCAGCAGCGTAGGTCAGGGGGGAGAGACCCAGTACTTC
TRBJ1-6	TRBD1	TRBV28	-	CASSRGTGDSPLHF	TGTGCCAGCAGTCGCGGGACAGGGGATTCACCCCTCCACTTT
TRBJ1-1	TRBD1	TRBV28	-	CASSQTGGGTEAFF	TGTGCCAGCAGCCAAACAGGGGGAGGGACTGAAGCTTTCTTT
TRBJ2-7	TRBD1	TRBV6-5	once	CASSPQGAIYEQYF	TGTGCCAGCAGCCCACAGGGGGCAATTTACGAGCAGTACTTC
TRBJ2-2	-	TRBV18	-	CASYTGGDTGELFF	TGTGCCAGCTATACCGGGGGAGACACCGGGGAGCTGTTTTTT
TRBJ1-1	-	TRBV19	-	CASSNTGMNTEAFF	TGTGCCAGTAGCAATACAGGGATGAACACTGAAGCTTTCTTT
TRBJ2-1	TRBD2	TRBV28	-	CASSKGLAGYNEQFF	TGTGCCAGCAGTAAGGGACTAGCGGGGTACAATGAGCAGTTCTTC
TRBJ1-6	TRBD1	TRBV5-4	-	CASSLFTGGNSPLHF	TGTGCCAGCAGCTTGTTTACAGGGGGAAATTCACCCCTCCACTTT
TRBJ1-3	-	TRBV5-1	-	CASSLWTSVGGNTIYF	TGCGCCAGCAGCCTCTGGACATCCGTAGGGGGAAACACCATATATTTT
TRBJ2-3	TRBD2	TRBV27	-	CASTLTGGEIDTQYF	TGTGCCAGCACCTTGACGGGGGGGGAGATAGATACGCAGTATTTT
TRBJ1-5	-	TRBV11-3	-	CASSWPRPRGSNQPQHF	TGTGCCAGCAGCTGGCCCCGGCCAAGGGGGAGCAATCAGCCCCAGCATTTT
TRBJ1-5	TRBD1	TRBV18	once	CASSPAQGASNQPQHF	TGTGCCAGCTCACCCGCCCAGGGGGCTAGCAATCAGCCCCAGCATTTT
TRBJ1-2	-	TRBV21-1	-	CASSSRQDHYGYTF	TGTGCCAGCAGCTCCAGACAGGATCACTATGGCTACACCTTC
TRBJ1-1	TRBD1	TRBV5-6	-	CASSLFGRGPTEAFF	TGTGCCAGCAGCTTGTTTGGCAGGGGGCCCACTGAAGCTTTCTTT
TRBJ2-2	-	TRBV27	-	CASSRGQGWLAGDGTGELFF	TGTGCCAGCAGTAGAGGACAGGGGTGGCTAGCGGGGGATGGCACCGGGGAGCTGTTTTTT
TRBJ1-1	TRBD1	TRBV7-9	-	CASSSQGVETEAFF	TGTGCCAGCAGCTCCCAGGGGGTAGAAACTGAAGCTTTCTTT
TRBJ2-7	-	TRBV5-6	-	CASSLARVCEQYF	TGTGCCAGCAGCTTGGCCCGGGTATGCGAGCAGTACTTC
TRBJ1-1	-	TRBV18	once	CASSPAAASLLNTEAFF	TGTGCCAGCTCACCAGCGGCAGCTTCCTTGCTGAACACTGAAGCTTTCTTT
TRBJ2-5	TRBD1	TRBV4-1	-	CASSQGDRDQETQYF	TGCGCCAGCAGCCAAGGAGACAGGGACCAAGAGACCCAGTACTTC
TRBJ1-5	-	TRBV14	-	CASSQELNVTAINQPQHF	TGTGCCAGCAGCCAAGAGTTAAACGTAACCGCTATCAATCAGCCCCAGCATTTT
TRBJ2-6	TRBD2	TRBV15	-	CATSRNWGLAGVSGANVLTF	TGTGCCACCAGCAGGAACTGGGGACTAGCGGGGGTCTCTGGGGCCAACGTCCTGACTTTC
TRBJ1-2	-	TRBV30	-	CAWTDPGENGYTF	TGTGCCTGGACAGATCCCGGGGAGAATGGCTACACCTTC
TRBJ2-1	-	TRBV2	-	CATLGAGEQFF	TGTGCCACACTGGGGGCGGGTGAGCAGTTCTTC
TRBJ1-5	-	TRBV2	once	CASSRGNSNQPQHF	TGTGCCAGCAGTCGGGGGAATAGCAATCAGCCCCAGCATTTT
TRBJ1-2	TRBD1	TRBV7-2	-	CASRPTGQGAGGYTF	TGTGCCAGCAGACCAACGGGACAGGGGGCAGGGGGCTACACCTTC
TRBJ1-6	TRBD1	TRBV30	-	CAWSPGQNSPLHF	TGTGCCTGGAGTCCGGGACAGAATTCACCCCTCCACTTT
TRBJ2-5	-	TRBV5-1	-	CASSILQQGAETQYF	TGCGCCAGCAGCATACTACAACAGGGTGCAGAGACCCAGTACTTC
TRBJ2-3	-	TRBV20-1	few	CSASRGFSTDTQYF	TGCAGTGCTAGTCGGGGGTTCAGCACAGATACGCAGTATTTT
TRBJ2-5	-	TRBV10-3	-	CAISEKYRAWSAISSQETQYF	TGTGCCATCAGTGAGAAATACAGGGCTTGGTCCGCGATATCCTCCCAAGAGACCCAGTACTTC
TRBJ1-5	-	TRBV29-1	-	CSVGAVNQPQHF	TGCAGCGTTGGGGCAGTCAATCAGCCCCAGCATTTT
TRBJ1-5	-	TRBV28	-	CASSPQSQPQHF	TGTGCCAGCAGCCCTCAGTCTCAGCCCCAGCATTTT
TRBJ2-7	-	TRBV21-1	-	CASSALAPGKRDEQYF	TGTGCCAGCAGCGCCCTCGCGCCAGGGAAGCGCGACGAGCAGTACTTC
TRBJ2-3	TRBD2	TRBV9	-	CASSVDLSGGTDTQYF	TGTGCCAGCAGCGTAGATCTTAGCGGGGGCACAGATACGCAGTATTTT
TRBJ2-7	-	TRBV3-1/TRBV3-2	-	CASSQDLGGIGEQYF	TGTGCCAGCAGCCAAGATCTAGGAGGGATTGGCGAGCAGTACTTC
TRBJ1-6	-	TRBV3-1/TRBV3-2	-	CASSQPGGGSPLHF	TGTGCCAGCAGCCAACCCGGCGGAGGTTCACCCCTCCACTTT
TRBJ2-1	TRBD1	TRBV24-1	once	CATSDHRTGRDSYNEQFF	TGTGCCACCAGTGACCACCGGACAGGGCGGGACTCCTACAATGAGCAGTTCTTC
TRBJ2-1	TRBD1	TRBV11-3	-	CASSLRVTGTLNNEQFF	TGTGCCAGCAGCCTCCGAGTGACAGGGACCCTAAACAATGAGCAGTTCTTC
TRBJ2-7	TRBD1	TRBV6-1	-	CASSAGPPGQSSYEQYF	TGTGCCAGCAGTGCTGGACCCCCGGGACAGTCCTCCTACGAGCAGTACTTC
TRBJ1-5	-	TRBV28	-	CASRRLGPQHF	TGTGCCAGCCGCCGGCTAGGGCCCCAGCATTTT
TRBJ1-6	TRBD1	TRBV4-1	-	CASSQGRDRASPLHF	TGCGCCAGCAGCCAAGGCCGGGACAGAGCCTCACCCCTCCACTTT
TRBJ1-1	TRBD1	TRBV28	-	CASRLTGTEAFF	TGTGCCAGCAGGTTGACAGGGACTGAAGCTTTCTTT
TRBJ2-5	TRBD1	TRBV5-1	-	CASSPGQPQETQYF	TGCGCCAGCAGCCCGGGACAGCCTCAAGAGACCCAGTACTTC
TRBJ2-1	TRBD1	TRBV7-3	-	CASSFAGGSYNEQFF	TGTGCCAGCAGCTTCGCAGGGGGCTCCTACAATGAGCAGTTCTTC
TRBJ2-1	-	TRBV7-9	few	CASSPLRGGTYNEQFF	TGTGCCAGCAGCCCCCTAAGGGGCGGCACCTACAATGAGCAGTTCTTC
TRBJ2-7	TRBD1	TRBV28	once	CASSLGDRDEQYF	TGTGCCAGCAGTTTGGGGGACAGGGACGAGCAGTACTTC
TRBJ1-1	-	TRBV4-1	-	CASSLGGLTEAFF	TGCGCCAGCAGCCTCGGGGGGCTCACTGAAGCTTTCTTT
TRBJ2-5	TRBD2	TRBV18	-	CASSPGLAGSGTQYF	TGTGCCAGCTCACCGGGGCTAGCGGGTTCTGGAACCCAGTACTTC
TRBJ2-3	-	TRBV11-2	once	CASSFTGGTQYF	TGTGCCAGCAGCTTTACAGGTGGTACGCAGTATTTT
TRBJ2-7	TRBD1	TRBV2	-	CASTLTGTGAYEQYF	TGTGCCAGCACTCTCACCGGGACAGGGGCCTACGAGCAGTACTTC
TRBJ1-5	-	TRBV28	-	CASSFESGSNQPQHF	TGTGCCAGCAGTTTCGAGTCAGGGAGCAATCAGCCCCAGCATTTT